This T cell receptor (beta chain) was profiled in a study of cytomegalovirus exposure and HLA in healthy donors. A note on this clone: Its antigen is currently unknown.

Findings of the study overall: The authors later found HLA-associated TCR beta chains more clonally expanded than equally common others. Several top significant clusters appeared, in a later analysis, to be linked to common viral pathogens.

PCR involved 60 Vbeta and 13 Jbeta primers. Some clones are missing from TCRdb's copy, which holds only in-frame ones; the method was immunoSEQ multiplex PCR. The sample consists of roughly 150,000 clones, about 70% of them appearing once. The CDR3 has 15 residues. V was clipped by 1 base and J by 0 bases, with 11 bases between them. Germline assignment: CDR1 SGHDT and CDR2 YYEEEE. The sequence came from a male donor in good health and CMV-seronegative. The sample comprised PBMCs. The J gene is TRBJ2-7, the V gene TRBV5-6; a possible D gene is TRBD2 (5 bases). In DNA form, the CDR3 reads TGTGCCAGCAGCTTGCGGTATACTAGCTCCTACGAGCAGTACTTC. Translated: CASSLRYTSSYEQYF.